This T cell receptor beta chain derives from a study of T cell responses to AZD1222 COVID-19 vaccine. Study conclusions and caveats: Close to half of all spike-specific TCRs reportedly target regions of the variants that are unmutated.

Germline V lookup: CDR1 SGDLS, CDR2 YYNGEE. The ends lost 4 bases at V and 3 bases at J; junction bases unmatched: 7. The CDR3 runs 15 residues. TCRdb's table, derived via immunoSEQ multiplex PCR, lists solely in-frame clones and lacks some. In the table there are 75,000 to 85,000 clones, roughly nine tenths of which are singletons. As for this clone: What it binds is unknown.

Pooled together were second doses at about 4 or about 12 weeks. The sequence derives from an adult who received the AZD1222 COVID-19 vaccine. This chain uses TRBV9 with TRBJ2-7; 10 nucleotides match TRBD1. Sequencing was performed on peripheral blood, taken 28 days after the second AZD1222 dose. The CDR3 sequence: CASSPPDRGDYEQYF. The DNA for the CDR3 is TGTGCCAGCAGCCCCCCGGACAGGGGGGACTACGAGCAGTACTTC.